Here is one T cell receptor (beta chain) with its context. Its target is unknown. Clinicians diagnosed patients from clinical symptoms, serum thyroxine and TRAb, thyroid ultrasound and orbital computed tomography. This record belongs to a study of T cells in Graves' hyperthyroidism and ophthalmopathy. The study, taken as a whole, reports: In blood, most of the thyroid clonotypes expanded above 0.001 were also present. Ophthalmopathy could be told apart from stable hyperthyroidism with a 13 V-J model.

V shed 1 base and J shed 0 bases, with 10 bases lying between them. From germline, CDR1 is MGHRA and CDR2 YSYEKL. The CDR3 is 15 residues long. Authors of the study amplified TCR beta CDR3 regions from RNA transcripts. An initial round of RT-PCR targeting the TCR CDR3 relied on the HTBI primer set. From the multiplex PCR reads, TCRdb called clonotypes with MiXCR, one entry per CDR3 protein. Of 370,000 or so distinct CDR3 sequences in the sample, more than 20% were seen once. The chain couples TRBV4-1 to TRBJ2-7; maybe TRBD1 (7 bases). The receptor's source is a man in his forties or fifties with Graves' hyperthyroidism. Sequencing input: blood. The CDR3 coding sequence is TGCGCCAGCAGCCAAGTCCAGGGGGGCTCCTACGAGCAGTACTTC. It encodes CASSQVQGGSYEQYF.